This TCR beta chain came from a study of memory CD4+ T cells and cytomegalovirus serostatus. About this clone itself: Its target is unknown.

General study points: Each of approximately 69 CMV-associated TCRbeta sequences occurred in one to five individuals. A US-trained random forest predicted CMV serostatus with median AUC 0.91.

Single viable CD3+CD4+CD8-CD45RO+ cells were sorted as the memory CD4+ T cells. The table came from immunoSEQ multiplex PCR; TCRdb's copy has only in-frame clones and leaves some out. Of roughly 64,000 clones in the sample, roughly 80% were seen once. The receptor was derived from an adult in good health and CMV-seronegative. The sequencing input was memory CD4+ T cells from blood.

The CDR3 DNA reads TGTGCCAGCAGCTTAGTGGCAGGGAGGCTCGGAAACACCATATATTTT. Translated, it gives CASSLVAGRLGNTIYF. The rearrangement joins TRBV7-2 to TRBJ1-3, with TRBD1 as a possible D gene (5 bases). The CDR3 totals 16 residues. The germline gives CDR1 SGHTA, CDR2 FQGNSA. Trimming shortened V by 1 base and J by 4 bases, and 14 bases separated the two germline ends.